The rows below give T cell receptor beta chains drawn from one sample of a study of blood T cell repertoires in COVID-19. The assay was immunoSEQ multiplex PCR, and TCRdb's table has in-frame clones only and misses some. The sample holds under 400,000 clones; about 86% are singletons and the top ten take 3.5% to 4.5%. The specimen sequenced was PBMCs or T cells enriched from blood (not recorded which). The receptors were sampled from a woman aged 40-49 years with acute COVID-19. CDR3s include the opening cysteine and the closing phenylalanine or tryptophan. D genes are given only for firm matches. The size entry is marked missing in some rows and otherwise reads once, few, many or a size class.

J gene | D gene | CDR3 length | V gene | clone size | CDR3 protein | CDR3 DNA
TRBJ1-1 | TRBD1 | 17 | TRBV5-1 | . | CASSLVVQGLPNTEAFF | TGCGCCAGCAGCTTGGTGGTACAGGGGCTACCGAACACTGAAGCTTTCTTT
TRBJ1-2 | . | 13 | TRBV14 | once | CASSQASRSGYTF | TGTGCCAGCAGCCAAGCATCAAGGAGTGGCTACACCTTC
TRBJ1-1 | . | 14 | TRBV6-6 | . | CASSSLGEDTEAFF | TGTGCCAGCAGTTCTCTGGGAGAGGACACTGAAGCTTTCTTT
TRBJ2-7 | . | 14 | TRBV7-2 | . | CASSPIQGPYEQYF | TGTGCCAGCAGCCCGATACAGGGACCGTACGAGCAGTACTTC
TRBJ1-2 | . | 16 | TRBV3-1/TRBV3-2 | . | CASSQDALGGLRGYTF | TGTGCCAGCAGCCAAGACGCTCTCGGGGGGTTGAGGGGCTACACCTTC
TRBJ2-7 | . | 12 | TRBV12-3/TRBV12-4 | many | CASSPGQYEQYF | TGTGCCAGCAGCCCCGGACAGTACGAGCAGTACTTC
TRBJ1-4 | TRBD1 | 16 | TRBV27 | . | CASRGQGPEAHRKLFF | TGTGCCAGCAGAGGACAGGGGCCTGAAGCTCACCGAAAACTGTTTTTT
TRBJ2-1 | . | 18 | TRBV20-1 | . | CSASAGQPQPSSYNEQFF | TGCAGTGCTAGTGCAGGACAGCCGCAGCCAAGCTCCTACAATGAGCAGTTCTTC
TRBJ1-1 | TRBD1 | 13 | TRBV29-1 | . | CSVEQGAGTEAFF | TGCAGCGTTGAACAGGGGGCGGGTACTGAAGCTTTCTTT
TRBJ2-1 | TRBD2 | 18 | TRBV9 | . | CASSVTAASGSGYNEQFF | TGTGCCAGCAGCGTAACGGCGGCTAGCGGGAGTGGCTACAATGAGCAGTTCTTC
TRBJ1-6 | . | 16 | TRBV25-1 | . | CASRENGHLYNSPLHF | TGTGCCAGCAGGGAAAACGGACACCTCTATAATTCACCCCTCCACTTT
TRBJ2-5 | . | 12 | TRBV2 | . | CASSPDSETQYF | TGTGCCAGCAGTCCGGACTCGGAGACCCAGTACTTC
TRBJ1-5 | TRBD1 | 14 | TRBV6-5 | once | CATSPGQGNQPQHF | TGTGCCACCTCACCGGGACAGGGCAATCAGCCCCAGCATTTT
TRBJ2-5 | . | 15 | TRBV4-1 | once | CASRAKGYYQETQYF | TGCGCCAGCAGAGCTAAGGGGTACTACCAAGAGACCCAGTACTTC
TRBJ2-7 | . | 14 | TRBV6-1 | . | CASRVADTVYEQYF | TGTGCCTCCAGAGTGGCGGACACCGTCTACGAGCAGTACTTC
TRBJ2-1 | TRBD2 | 17 | TRBV9 | . | CASSVGTSGGPYNEQFF | TGTGCCAGCAGCGTAGGGACTAGCGGGGGACCCTACAATGAGCAGTTCTTC
TRBJ1-1 | . | 14 | TRBV6-5 | . | CASSYWGVNTEAFF | TGTGCCAGCAGTTACTGGGGCGTGAACACTGAAGCTTTCTTT
TRBJ1-2 | TRBD1 | 15 | TRBV6-2/TRBV6-3 | few | CASSYSGQGGYGYTF | TGTGCCAGCAGTTACTCAGGACAGGGCGGCTATGGCTACACCTTC
TRBJ1-1 | TRBD1 | 14 | TRBV6-2/TRBV6-3 | . | CASSYRGQGAEAFF | TGTGCCAGCAGTTACAGGGGACAGGGAGCTGAAGCTTTCTTT
TRBJ1-1 | . | 15 | TRBV7-2 | . | CASSPWAGGYTEAFF | TGTGCCAGCAGCCCTTGGGCGGGGGGCTACACTGAAGCTTTCTTT
TRBJ2-7 | TRBD2 | 14 | TRBV15 | . | CATSRYGGSYEQYF | TGTGCCACCAGCAGGTACGGGGGGTCCTACGAGCAGTACTTC
TRBJ2-3 | . | 15 | TRBV27 | . | CASSLRRVDPDTQYF | TGTGCCAGCAGTTTAAGGCGGGTTGACCCAGATACGCAGTATTTT
TRBJ2-7 | TRBD2 | 15 | TRBV11-1 | few | CASSPGLAGDYEQYF | TGTGCCAGCAGCCCAGGACTAGCGGGAGACTACGAGCAGTACTTC
TRBJ2-7 | TRBD1 | 16 | TRBV7-2 | . | CASSLIAGGLSYEQYF | TGTGCCAGCAGCTTAATCGCAGGGGGCCTCTCCTACGAGCAGTACTTC
TRBJ1-1 | TRBD1 | 13 | TRBV10-3 | . | CASGTERNTEAFF | TGTGCCAGTGGGACAGAGAGGAACACTGAAGCTTTCTTT
TRBJ2-7 | . | 15 | TRBV11-1 | . | CASSLLTGSAYEQYF | TGTGCCAGCAGCCTGTTGACAGGATCGGCCTACGAGCAGTACTTC
TRBJ2-7 | . | 15 | TRBV4-1 | . | CASSQDLRQSYEQYF | TGCGCCAGCAGCCAAGATTTACGACAGAGCTACGAGCAGTACTTC
TRBJ2-1 | . | 17 | TRBV6-2/TRBV6-3 | many | CASSYSVREYSYNEQFF | TGTGCCAGCAGTTACTCTGTTCGGGAGTATTCCTACAATGAGCAGTTCTTC
TRBJ2-1 | TRBD2 | 16 | TRBV3-1/TRBV3-2 | . | CASSQDGTRSGSEQFF | TGTGCCAGCAGCCAGGACGGGACTAGATCTGGAAGTGAGCAGTTCTTC
TRBJ1-1 | . | 13 | TRBV19 | . | CASSIYDRNEAFF | TGTGCCAGTAGTATATACGACAGAAATGAAGCTTTCTTT
TRBJ2-2 | . | 15 | TRBV19 | . | CASSIGTTNTGELFF | TGTGCCAGTAGTATAGGGACAACGAACACCGGGGAGCTGTTTTTT